The rows below give T cell receptor beta chains drawn from one sample of a study of beta chain features in type 1 diabetes. Data came from immunoSEQ multiplex PCR; TCRdb stores just in-frame clones and leaves some out. This table holds under 350,000 clones, around 24% found once. The specimen was naive CD4+ T cells from blood. Receptors were obtained from a woman under 40 with type 1 diabetes. Both conserved end residues are part of each CDR3. The D gene is left open where the match is weak. The size entry is marked missing in some rows and otherwise reads once, few, many or a size class.

V gene	CDR3 length	J gene	D gene	clone size	CDR3 DNA	CDR3 protein
TRBV4-2	12	TRBJ2-1	NA	many	TGTGCCAGCAGCCAGACGGGGAATGAGCAGTTCTTC	CASSQTGNEQFF
TRBV30	14	TRBJ1-5	NA	NA	TGTGCCTGGAGTGTACAGACGGGGTCTCAGCCCCAGCATTTT	CAWSVQTGSQPQHF
TRBV7-3	14	TRBJ2-5	NA	few	TGTGCCAGCAGCTCGTCTAGCGCCCGCGAGACCCAGTACTTC	CASSSSSARETQYF
TRBV9	15	TRBJ2-3	TRBD2	NA	TGTGCCAGCAGCCCTTCTAGCGGGAGCACAGATACGCAGTATTTT	CASSPSSGSTDTQYF
TRBV28	16	TRBJ2-3	NA	few	TGTGCCAGCAACCTCGTACCCGCACAGAGTTCAGATACGCAGTATTTT	CASNLVPAQSSDTQYF
TRBV11-3	15	TRBJ1-4	NA	few	TGTGCCAGCAGCTTAGAGGGCAGTCGACCTGAAAAACTGTTTTTT	CASSLEGSRPEKLFF
TRBV5-4	15	TRBJ2-5	TRBD2	NA	TGTGCCAGCAGCACACAACTAGCGGAGCAAGAGACCCAGTACTTC	CASSTQLAEQETQYF
TRBV15	15	TRBJ2-7	NA	NA	TGTGCCACCAGCAGAGACCCGAGTCCTACCTACGAGCAGTACTTC	CATSRDPSPTYEQYF
TRBV5-1	13	TRBJ2-1	TRBD2	NA	TGCGCCAGCAGCTTGCGGACTAGCGATAGGGAGTTCTTC	CASSLRTSDREFF
TRBV30	13	TRBJ1-2	NA	few	TGTGCCTGGAGTGTATTCCCAGGGGATGGCTACACCTTC	CAWSVFPGDGYTF
TRBV16	13	TRBJ2-5	NA	once	TGTGCCAGCAGCGCGACAGGTGGGGCGACCCAGTACTTC	CASSATGGATQYF
TRBV5-1	15	TRBJ1-1	NA	NA	TGCGCCAGCAGCTTCACATTACAGGGCGCCACTGAAGCTTTCTTT	CASSFTLQGATEAFF
TRBV29-1	13	TRBJ2-7	NA	few	TGCAGCGTAGGACACCGCTTTTCATACGAGCAGTACTTC	CSVGHRFSYEQYF
TRBV6-4	11	TRBJ2-1	NA	few	TGTGCCAGCAGTGAGAACCGACTGATGTTCTTC	CASSENRLMFF
TRBV5-1	15	TRBJ2-1	TRBD2	few	TGCGCCAGCAGCCCAAGGACTAGAAAGGGCAATGAGCAGTTCTTC	CASSPRTRKGNEQFF
TRBV29-1	14	TRBJ1-1	TRBD1	few	TGCAGCGGAGGGACAGGGTGGTATGACACTGAAGCTTTCTTT	CSGGTGWYDTEAFF
TRBV9	15	TRBJ2-5	NA	few	TGTGCCAGCAGCACCGACGACAGATTCCAAGAGACCCAGTACTTC	CASSTDDRFQETQYF
TRBV7-8	15	TRBJ2-1	TRBD2	NA	TGTGCCAGTATCCATCCGTATAGCGGGAGAGCTGAGCAGTTCTTC	CASIHPYSGRAEQFF
TRBV9	15	TRBJ2-3	TRBD1	few	TGTGCCAGCAGCGTAGGACAGGGGCCCGTAGATACGCAGTATTTT	CASSVGQGPVDTQYF
TRBV15	17	TRBJ1-2	NA	few	TGTGCCACCAGCAGAGATATGGAGGACAGACGTAACTATGGCTACACCTTC	CATSRDMEDRRNYGYTF
TRBV19	13	TRBJ1-1	TRBD1	NA	TGTGCCAGTACCCGGGACAGGAACACTGAAGCTTTCTTT	CASTRDRNTEAFF
TRBV27	15	TRBJ2-6	NA	NA	TGTGCCAGCAGTCTGCCGGGTTCTGGGGCCAACGTCCTGACTTTC	CASSLPGSGANVLTF
TRBV14	16	TRBJ2-1	NA	NA	TGTGCCAGCAGCCAAGTCGGGGTTGGCGCCTACAATGAGCAGTTCTTC	CASSQVGVGAYNEQFF
TRBV19	15	TRBJ1-1	NA	few	TGTGCCAGTAGTCCCTCAGCGGATGTGAACACTGAAGCTTTCTTT	CASSPSADVNTEAFF
TRBV10-3	13	TRBJ2-7	NA	few	TGTGCCATCAGTGAGGGGGAGTCCTACGAGCAGTACTTC	CAISEGESYEQYF
TRBV18	14	TRBJ2-1	NA	NA	TGTGCCAGCTCATCTAGCAGGTCCTACAATGAGCAGTTCTTC	CASSSSRSYNEQFF
TRBV4-2	13	TRBJ1-5	NA	NA	TGTGCCAGCAGCCGCATCCTTGAGGGGCCCCAGCATTTT	CASSRILEGPQHF
TRBV7-6	15	TRBJ2-5	TRBD2	once	TGTGCCAGCAGCACAGCGGGAGGGCCAGTAGAGACCCAGTACTTC	CASSTAGGPVETQYF